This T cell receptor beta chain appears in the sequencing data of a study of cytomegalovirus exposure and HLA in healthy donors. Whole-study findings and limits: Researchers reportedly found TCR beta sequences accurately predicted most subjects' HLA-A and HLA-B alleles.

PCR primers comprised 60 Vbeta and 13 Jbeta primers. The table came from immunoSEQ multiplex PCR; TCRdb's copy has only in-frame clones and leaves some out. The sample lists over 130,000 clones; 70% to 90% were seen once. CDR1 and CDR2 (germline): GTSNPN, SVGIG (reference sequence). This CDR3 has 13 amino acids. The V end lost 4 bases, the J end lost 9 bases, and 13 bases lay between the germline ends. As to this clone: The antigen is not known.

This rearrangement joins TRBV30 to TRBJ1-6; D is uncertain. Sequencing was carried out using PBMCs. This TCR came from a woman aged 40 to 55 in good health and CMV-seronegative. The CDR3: CAWTLGSTSPLHF. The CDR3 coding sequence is TGTGCCTGGACCCTAGGTAGTACTTCACCCCTCCACTTT.